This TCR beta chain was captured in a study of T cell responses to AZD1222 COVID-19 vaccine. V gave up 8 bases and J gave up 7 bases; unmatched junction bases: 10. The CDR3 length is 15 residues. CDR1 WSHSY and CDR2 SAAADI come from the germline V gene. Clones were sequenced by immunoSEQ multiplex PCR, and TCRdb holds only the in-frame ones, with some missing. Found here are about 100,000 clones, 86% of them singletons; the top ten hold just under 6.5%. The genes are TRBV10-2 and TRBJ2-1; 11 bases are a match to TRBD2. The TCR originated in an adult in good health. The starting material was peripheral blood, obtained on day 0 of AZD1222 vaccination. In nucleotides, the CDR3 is TGCGCCAGCCGCCAGACTAGCGGGGATTGGAATGAGCAGTTCTTC. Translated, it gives CASRQTSGDWNEQFF.